This passage covers 3 T cell receptor beta chains from one sample sequenced in a study of T cell responses to AZD1222 COVID-19 vaccine (dated by TCRdb to the early 2020s). Library method: the immunoSEQ multiplex PCR assay. The immuneACCESS repertoire file appears here via TCRdb, limited to in-frame rearrangements. These files lack a portion of the clones; in checked studies, under half of the deficit traces to unresolved V genes, and the cause of the others is not known. For this sample the table gives roughly 150,000 clones, of which around 89% were detected only once. Of the sample, approximately 3.1% falls within the top ten clones. The time point label here, explained by the study, means: baseline before first vaccination. According to the study, the label for this sample's treatment or condition signals: meningococcal conjugate vaccine given as trial control. The sample was peripheral blood, taken on day 0 of MenACWY control vaccination. These TCRs come from an adult in good health.

The chain links TRBV9 to TRBJ1-2; D perhaps matches TRBD1 (6 bases). The CDR3 has 16 residues. V lost 4 bases and J 4 bases, leaving 20 bases between the germline ends. The V gene's germline CDR1 is SGDLS and CDR2 YYNGEE. CDR3 protein: CASSPGGGASLYGYTF. The CDR3 DNA sequence: TGTGCCAGCAGCCCAGGAGGGGGGGCGTCCCTCTATGGCTACACCTTC.

The chain combines TRBV28 with TRBJ1-3; D might be TRBD1 (5 bases). CDR3 length: 15 amino acids. Germline V CDR1 and CDR2: MDHEN, SYDVKM. V lost 5 bases, J lost 2 bases, and 13 bases lay in between. CDR3 sequence reads: CASSAPRGTGNTIYF. In DNA, the CDR3 is TGTGCCAGCAGTGCGCCTAGGGGCACTGGAAACACCATATATTTT. The whole variable domain, filled in from reference TRBV28 and TRBJ1-3, reads DVKVTQSSRYLVKRTGEKVFLECVQDMDHENMFWYRQDPGLGLRLIYFSYDVKMKEKGDIPEGYSVSREKKERFSLILESASTNQTSMYLCASSAPRGTGNTIYFGEGSWLTVV.

The chain combines TRBV20-1 with TRBJ1-1; D gene ambiguous. The ends were cut back, 5 bases at V and 4 bases at J, with 8 bases in the middle. CDR1 is DFQATT, CDR2 SNEGSKA, per germline (reference sequence). The CDR3 is 11 residues long. The CDR3 region has the DNA TGCAGTGCTCCGAAGAGCACTGAAGCTTTCTTT. Encoded protein: CSAPKSTEAFF.